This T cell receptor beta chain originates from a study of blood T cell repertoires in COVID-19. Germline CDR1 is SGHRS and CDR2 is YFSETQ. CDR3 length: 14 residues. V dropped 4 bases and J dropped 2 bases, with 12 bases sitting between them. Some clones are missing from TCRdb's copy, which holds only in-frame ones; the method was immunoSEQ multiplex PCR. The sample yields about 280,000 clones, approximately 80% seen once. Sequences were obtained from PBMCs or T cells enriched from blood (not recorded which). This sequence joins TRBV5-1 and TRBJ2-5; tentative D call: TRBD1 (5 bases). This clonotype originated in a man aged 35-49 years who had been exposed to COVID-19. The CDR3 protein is CASSTSTEQETQYF. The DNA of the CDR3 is TGCGCCAGCAGCACCTCGACAGAGCAAGAGACCCAGTACTTC.